A selection of T cell receptor beta chains follows, all from one sample in a study of cytomegalovirus exposure and HLA in healthy donors. Assay: immunoSEQ multiplex PCR; the TCRdb copy retains only in-frame clones and omits some. Of roughly 130,000 clones in the sample, about 82% were seen once. Material for sequencing was PBMCs. The receptors come from a boy aged 5-17 years in good health and CMV-seronegative. Each CDR3 is given with its conserved first and last residue. Fields, in order: V gene, clone size, J gene, D gene, CDR3 DNA, CDR3 protein. A D gene is named only where the DNA matches it firmly. Rows give clone size only sometimes, using once, few, many, or a class for an expanded clone.

V gene: TRBV19; clone size: -; J gene: TRBJ2-6; D gene: TRBD1; CDR3 DNA: TGTGCCAGTAGTCCCGGACAGGGAAGCTCTGGGGCCAACGTCCTGACTTTC; CDR3 protein: CASSPGQGSSGANVLTF
V gene: TRBV7-2; clone size: -; J gene: TRBJ1-5; D gene: -; CDR3 DNA: TGTGCCAGCAGTCTAGGGGGGGCTGGACAGCCCCAGCATTTT; CDR3 protein: CASSLGGAGQPQHF
V gene: TRBV27; clone size: -; J gene: TRBJ2-2; D gene: TRBD2; CDR3 DNA: TGTGCCAGCAGTCTATTGTATAGCGGGAATACCGGGGAGCTGTTTTTT; CDR3 protein: CASSLLYSGNTGELFF
V gene: TRBV19; clone size: -; J gene: TRBJ1-1; D gene: TRBD1; CDR3 DNA: TGTGCCAGTAGTCCCTACAGGGGAACTGAAGCTTTCTTT; CDR3 protein: CASSPYRGTEAFF
V gene: TRBV10-1; clone size: -; J gene: TRBJ2-3; D gene: -; CDR3 DNA: TGCGCCAGCCAAAAGGACAGACGTACGCAGTATTTT; CDR3 protein: CASQKDRRTQYF
V gene: TRBV11-3; clone size: -; J gene: TRBJ2-3; D gene: TRBD2; CDR3 DNA: TGTGCCAGCAGCTTAGGGGCGAGGAGCGGGGCAGATACGCAGTATTTT; CDR3 protein: CASSLGARSGADTQYF
V gene: TRBV5-1; clone size: once; J gene: TRBJ2-6; D gene: -; CDR3 DNA: TGCGCCAGCAGCTTGAGATCAGGCCCCTCTGGGGCCAACGTCCTGACTTTC; CDR3 protein: CASSLRSGPSGANVLTF
V gene: TRBV27; clone size: -; J gene: TRBJ1-4; D gene: -; CDR3 DNA: TGTGCCAGCAGTTTCGCCCGACACCTGGGTAATGAAAAACTGTTTTTT; CDR3 protein: CASSFARHLGNEKLFF
V gene: TRBV5-1; clone size: -; J gene: TRBJ2-7; D gene: TRBD1; CDR3 DNA: TGCGCCAGCAGCTGGGTCAAGGGGGCAGGCTACGAGCAGTACTTC; CDR3 protein: CASSWVKGAGYEQYF
V gene: TRBV27; clone size: -; J gene: TRBJ1-1; D gene: -; CDR3 DNA: TGTGCCAGCAGTCAGGGGCGGACCAACACTGAAGCTTTCTTT; CDR3 protein: CASSQGRTNTEAFF
V gene: TRBV4-2; clone size: -; J gene: TRBJ2-7; D gene: TRBD2; CDR3 DNA: TGTGCCAGCAGCCAAGCCGAGCGGGACGGCGAGCAGTACTTC; CDR3 protein: CASSQAERDGEQYF
V gene: TRBV4-2; clone size: -; J gene: TRBJ2-1; D gene: TRBD2; CDR3 DNA: TGTGCCAGCAGCCCACCTATAGCGGGAGGGGACAATGAGCAGTTCTTC; CDR3 protein: CASSPPIAGGDNEQFF
V gene: TRBV7-3; clone size: -; J gene: TRBJ2-1; D gene: TRBD2; CDR3 DNA: TGTGCCAGCAGCTTACTAGCGGGAGTAGGTAGTGAGCAGTTCTTC; CDR3 protein: CASSLLAGVGSEQFF
V gene: TRBV7-8; clone size: -; J gene: TRBJ2-2; D gene: TRBD2; CDR3 DNA: TGTGCCAGCAGCGTAATAGCGGGGACATTGAGCACCGGGGAGCTGTTTTTT; CDR3 protein: CASSVIAGTLSTGELFF